Following are 9 T cell receptor beta chains from one sample sequenced in a study of blood T cell repertoires in COVID-19. Data came from immunoSEQ multiplex PCR; TCRdb stores just in-frame clones and leaves some out. The table records around 290,000 clones, 75% to 90% of them present only once. The sample consisted of peripheral blood. Receptor source: a man aged 40-49 years with acute or convalescent COVID-19.

The J gene is TRBJ2-1, the V gene TRBV9; D gene unclear. Germline CDR1 SGDLS, CDR2 YYNGEE. The ends were cut back, 0 bases at V and 4 bases at J, with 8 bases in the middle. The CDR3 covers 14 residues. CDR3 sequence (DNA): TGTGCCAGCAGCGTAGCTGGCAGATACAATGAGCAGTTCTTC. As protein: CASSVAGRYNEQFF.

The rearrangement links TRBV5-5 to TRBJ1-5; D not resolved. V dropped 1 base and J dropped 0 bases, with 17 bases sitting between them. The CDR3 runs 18 residues. Germline V gives CDR1 SGHKS, CDR2 YYEKEE (reference sequence). The CDR3 nucleotides read TGTGCCAGCAGCTTGATAATTGGAGCGGCTTATAGCAATCAGCCCCAGCATTTT. Its protein product is CASSLIIGAAYSNQPQHF.

This clone was seen only a few times. The rearrangement joins TRBV14 to TRBJ1-5; no clear D gene. Looked up from germline, CDR1 is SGHDN and CDR2 is FVKESK. The germline V and J ends were trimmed by 1 base and 7 bases, with 8 bases remaining between them. This CDR3 has 13 amino acids. The CDR3 protein is CASSQGPHQPQHF. CDR3 bases: TGTGCCAGCAGCCAAGGGCCGCACCAGCCCCAGCATTTT.

The chain employs TRBV6-5 and TRBJ2-7; TRBD1 might be the D (5 bases). Trimming took 0 bases from V and 3 from J, leaving 15 bases between them. The CDR3 sequence is 16 residues long. Germline CDR1 and CDR2: MNHEY and SVGAGI. In DNA form, the CDR3 reads TGTGCCAGCAGTTACTCGGGGCACCTCAAGGACTACGAGCAGTACTTC. This translates into CASSYSGHLKDYEQYF.

This clone was found once. This chain links TRBV2 with TRBJ2-7, with a tentative D call TRBD1 (6 bases). V was shortened by 5 bases and J by 3 bases, with 11 bases between the two germline ends. The CDR3 sequence is 13 residues long. Per the germline V gene, CDR1 is SNHLY and CDR2 is FYNNEI. The CDR3 here is CASSPGAGYEQYF. The CDR3, as DNA: TGTGCCAGCAGTCCAGGGGCTGGCTACGAGCAGTACTTC.

CDR3 bases: TGTGCCAGCAGCTCTAGCGGGGGGATGACCTACAATGAGCAGTTCTTC. This codes for CASSSSGGMTYNEQFF. This chain connects TRBV7-3 to TRBJ2-1; TRBD2 agrees at 11 bases. Trimming took 4 bases from V and 2 from J; bases not matched to a gene: 4. This CDR3 region has 16 residues. The germline CDR1 and CDR2 sequences are SGHTA and FQGTGA.

The chain links TRBV5-1 to TRBJ2-7; TRBD1 might be the D (7 bases). Germline V lookup: CDR1 SGHRS, CDR2 YFSETQ. The CDR3 length is 13 residues. V lost 6 bases and J lost 6, with 16 bases in between. CDR3 nucleotides: TGCGCCAGCACCTCGGACCAGGGGGGCGAGCAGTACTTC. This codes for CASTSDQGGEQYF.

Worth noting for this clone: This sample also contains other DNA sequences that code for the same CDR3. The gene calls are TRBV18 and TRBJ1-2, with D perhaps TRBD1 (6 bases). Trimming stripped 6 bases from V and 2 bases from J, with 10 bases between. The CDR3 consists of 13 residues. Germline V gene data show CDR1 as KGHSH and CDR2 as LQKENI. The CDR3 sequence: CASSRGQNYGYTF. As DNA, the CDR3 is TGTGCCAGCTCCCGAGGACAGAACTATGGCTACACCTTC.

A word on this clone: A read error may account for a junction end that differs from germline. The chain is built from TRBV2 and TRBJ1-1; the D is unclear. CDR3 length: 13 residues. Germline V lookup: CDR1 SNHLY, CDR2 FYNNEI. The CDR3 bases are TGTGCCAGCAGTGGTCCCGGGGTTTTCATTAACGAGTGG. Its protein product is CASSGPGVFINEW.